The 25 T cell receptor beta chains in this list originate from one sample, sequenced in a study of cytomegalovirus exposure and HLA in healthy donors. Researchers ran the PCR with 60 Vbeta and 13 Jbeta primers. Libraries were prepared by immunoSEQ multiplex PCR; TCRdb keeps only in-frame clonotypes and omits some of them. The profile shows over 100,000 clones, approximately 81% of them singletons. Sample: PBMCs. The receptors stem from a woman aged 25-40 years in good health and CMV-seronegative.

This chain uses TRBV11-2 with TRBJ2-7; D is possibly TRBD2 (5 bases). Germline CDR1 and CDR2: SGHAT and FQNNGV. CDR3 length equals 14 residues. The V end was cut by 4 bases, the J end by 3 bases, with 13 bases between. The DNA for the CDR3 is TGTGCCAGCAGCTCGCCAACTAGGAGCTACGAGCAGTACTTC. Its protein product is CASSSPTRSYEQYF.

The genes are TRBV28 and TRBJ2-5, with D maybe TRBD1 (5 bases). This CDR3 spans 13 amino acids. Trimming took off 4 bases at V and 2 bases at J, with 8 bases between the two ends. Germline V lookup: CDR1 MDHEN, CDR2 SYDVKM. The CDR3 loop is CASSYGQQETQYF. DNA for the CDR3: TGTGCCAGCAGTTACGGACAACAAGAGACCCAGTACTTC. The full variable domain, completed using reference TRBV28 and TRBJ2-5, is DVKVTQSSRYLVKRTGEKVFLECVQDMDHENMFWYRQDPGLGLRLIYFSYDVKMKEKGDIPEGYSVSREKKERFSLILESASTNQTSMYLCASSYGQQETQYFGPGTRLLVL.

This clone was found once. The chain uses TRBV5-6 and TRBJ2-1; 8 bases fit TRBD2. The CDR3 runs to 16 residues. Trimming at V came to 0 bases and at J to 5 bases, leaving 7 bases not matched to a gene. The germline V gene encodes CDR1 SGHDT and CDR2 YYEEEE. This CDR3 reads CASSLGVAGRNNEQFF. The CDR3 coding sequence is TGTGCCAGCAGCTTGGGGGTAGCGGGACGCAACAATGAGCAGTTCTTC.

This clone appeared once. The rearrangement uses TRBV19 and TRBJ2-1; D uncertain. Germline V lookup: CDR1 LNHDA, CDR2 SQIVND (reference sequence). The CDR3 totals 12 residues. V lost 6 bases and J lost 4, with 7 bases in between. The chain's CDR3 is CASRTGYNEQFF. CDR3 bases: TGTGCCAGTAGGACGGGTTACAATGAGCAGTTCTTC.

The CDR3: CAWSVQRGYGYTF. CDR3 DNA sequence: TGTGCCTGGAGTGTTCAAAGGGGCTATGGCTACACCTTC. The chain combines TRBV30 with TRBJ1-2, with D tentatively TRBD1 (5 bases). CDR1 and CDR2 from the germline V gene are GTSNPN and SVGIG (reference sequence). The CDR3 is made up of 13 amino acids. V was trimmed by 0 bases and J by 4 bases, leaving 9 bases between them.

This clone has just one count. The V and J genes are TRBV30 and TRBJ2-3; tentative D call: TRBD2 (6 bases). CDR1 is GTSNPN, CDR2 SVGIG, per germline (reference sequence). Between the trimmed V and J ends, which lost 5 bases and 8 bases, there was a span of 11 bases. The CDR3 is made up of 11 amino acids. The CDR3 DNA reads TGTGCCTGGGACGGGGGTGTTACGCAGTATTTT. Translated: CAWDGGVTQYF.

This clone was picked up a small number of times. The J gene is TRBJ1-1, the V gene TRBV7-8, with D possibly TRBD1 on 6 matching bases. The CDR3 totals 13 residues. Trimming took off 2 bases at V and 3 bases at J, with 7 bases between the two ends. Germline V gives CDR1 SGHVS, CDR2 FQNEAQ. As DNA, the CDR3 is TGTGCCAGCAGCTTAAACAGGGACACTGAAGCTTTCTTT. This encodes CASSLNRDTEAFF. Filled out from reference TRBV7-8 and TRBJ1-1, the complete variable domain reads GAGVSQSPRYKVAKRGQDVALRCDPISGHVSLFWYQQALGQGPEFLTYFQNEAQLDKSGLPSDRFFAERPEGSVSTLKIQRTQQEDSAVYLCASSLNRDTEAFFGQGTRLTVV.

The rearrangement links TRBV5-6 to TRBJ2-2; 12 bases map to TRBD2. V was pared by 4 bases and J by 6 bases, with 10 bases of the junction left unmatched. This CDR3 is 17 amino acids long. Germline V gives CDR1 SGHDT, CDR2 YYEEEE. In DNA, the CDR3 is TGTGCCAGCAGCGCTCTAGCGGGAGGGATAATACCCGGGGAGCTGTTTTTT. Translating it yields CASSALAGGIIPGELFF.

J is TRBJ2-7 and V is TRBV28; 13 bases are a match to TRBD2. In germline, CDR1 is MDHEN, CDR2 SYDVKM. Trimming at V came to 7 bases and at J to 2 bases, leaving 5 bases not matched to a gene. This CDR3 has 15 residues. The CDR3 is CASTPGLAGTYEQYF. CDR3 in DNA: TGTGCCAGCACCCCGGGACTAGCGGGAACCTACGAGCAGTACTTC.

The chain has TRBV23-1 and TRBJ1-2; D gene ambiguous. TRBV23-1 carries the ORF label, with uncertain function. The CDR3 length is 14 residues. V lost 0 bases and J lost 5, with 10 bases in between. The CDR3 coding sequence is TGCGCCAGCAGTCAATCGGTGGCAGTATATGGCTACACCTTC. Encoded protein: CASSQSVAVYGYTF.

The chain employs TRBV5-1 and TRBJ2-5; 13 bases fit TRBD2. The trim removed 3 bases at V and 4 bases at J, leaving 12 bases unmatched. This CDR3 region has 18 residues. Germline V gene data show CDR1 as SGHRS and CDR2 as YFSETQ. CDR3 residues: CASSSGGTSGIGGETQYF. CDR3 coding DNA: TGCGCCAGCAGCTCAGGAGGGACTAGCGGGATTGGGGGAGAGACCCAGTACTTC.

V gene TRBV6-5 combines with J gene TRBJ2-7; 8 bases line up with TRBD2. Germline-derived CDR1 and CDR2 are MNHEY and SVGAGI. Trimming cost V 6 bases and J 5 bases; bases outside gene matches: 12. There are 15 residues in the CDR3. CDR3 sequence: CASSRPGGPGNEQYF. The CDR3 nucleotides read TGTGCCAGCAGCCGCCCGGGAGGGCCGGGAAACGAGCAGTACTTC.

The chain recombines TRBV10-3 with TRBJ1-6; 7 nucleotides line up with TRBD1. Germline V gene data show CDR1 as ENHRY and CDR2 as SYGVKD. The CDR3 has 15 residues. V lost 3 bases and J lost 8; bases outside the gene matches: 7. CDR3 DNA sequence: TGTGCCATCAGTGAACGAGGGGGCAATGATTCACCCCTCCACTTT. Protein product: CAISERGGNDSPLHF.

The chain employs TRBV6-1 and TRBJ2-7; 11 positions match TRBD1. The CDR3 contains 15 residues. V lost 10 bases and J lost 4; bases outside the gene matches: 12. The germline V gene has CDR1 MNHNS and CDR2 SASEGT. CDR3 sequence reads: CATGAGTGGPYEQYF. CDR3 coding DNA: TGTGCCACGGGAGCCGGGACAGGGGGGCCTTACGAGCAGTACTTC.

The chain couples TRBV7-9 to TRBJ1-5; D ambiguous. There are 14 residues in the CDR3. Germline V gives CDR1 SEHNR, CDR2 FQNEAQ (reference sequence). Between the trimmed V and J ends, which lost 5 bases and 4 bases, there was a span of 12 bases. For the CDR3, the DNA is TGTGCCAGCAGCGCCAGTGGGAGAAATCAGCCCCAGCATTTT. Protein: CASSASGRNQPQHF. Using reference TRBV7-9 and TRBJ1-5 for the parts outside the CDR3, the full variable domain is DTGVSQNPRHKITKRGQNVTFRCDPISEHNRLYWYRQTLGQGPEFLTYFQNEAQLEKSRLLSDRFSAERPKGSFSTLEIQRTEQGDSAMYLCASSASGRNQPQHFGDGTRLSIL.

This clone was observed a few times. V gene TRBV25-1 combines with J gene TRBJ2-3; 10 bases line up with TRBD2. V lost 5 bases to trimming and J lost 0 bases; unmatched junction nucleotides: 2. In germline, CDR1 is MGHDK, CDR2 SYGVNS. This CDR3 has 15 amino acids. DNA for the CDR3: TGTGCCAGCAGTTGGACTAGCGGAAGCACAGATACGCAGTATTTT. Amino acids: CASSWTSGSTDTQYF.

This clone was picked up a small number of times. The rearrangement joins TRBV5-1 to TRBJ1-1; no firm D call. Trimming removed 0 bases from V and 0 bases from J, with 9 bases in between. Germline assignment: CDR1 SGHRS and CDR2 YFSETQ. The CDR3 consists of 15 residues. The CDR3 loop is CASSLGHILNTEAFF. The DNA of the CDR3 is TGCGCCAGCAGCTTGGGCCACATATTGAACACTGAAGCTTTCTTT. Using reference TRBV5-1 and TRBJ1-1 for the parts outside the CDR3, the full variable domain is KAGVTQTPRYLIKTRGQQVTLSCSPISGHRSVSWYQQTPGQGLQFLFEYFSETQRNKGNFPGRFSGRQFSNSRSEMNVSTLELGDSALYLCASSLGHILNTEAFFGQGTRLTVV.

V usage is TRBV5-5 and J usage is TRBJ1-2; the D gene is possibly TRBD1 (5 bases). Trimming stripped 6 bases from V and 7 bases from J, with 16 bases between. Germline assignment: CDR1 SGHKS and CDR2 YYEKEE (reference sequence). This CDR3 has 13 amino acids. The CDR3: CASNAQDTGGYTF. The CDR3 DNA reads as TGTGCCAGCAACGCCCAGGACACCGGTGGCTACACCTTC.

The chain joins TRBV2 to TRBJ2-4; tentative D call: TRBD1 (6 bases). The CDR3 is made up of 11 amino acids. CDR1 and CDR2 from the germline V gene are SNHLY and FYNNEI. The ends were cut back, 2 bases at V and 14 bases at J, with 10 bases in the middle. The CDR3 is CASSEQGPKYF. CDR3 sequence (DNA): TGTGCCAGCAGTGAACAGGGGCCTAAGTACTTC. The variable domain in full, with the rest retrieved from reference TRBV2 and TRBJ2-4, is EPEVTQTPSHQVTQMGQEVILRCVPISNHLYFYWYRQILGQKVEFLVSFYNNEISEKSEIFDDQFSVERPDGSNFTLKIRSTKLEDSAMYFCASSEQGPKYFGAGTRLSVL.

This clone has just a few counts. This sequence joins TRBV4-1 and TRBJ2-1, with 8 bases identical to TRBD2. CDR3 size: 15 residues. J was trimmed by 12 bases and V by 0 bases; bases with no gene match: 10. The germline gives CDR1 MGHRA, CDR2 YSYEKL. The CDR3 nucleotides are TGCGCCAGCAGCCAAGACCTCGGGACTAGGTTTCGGCAGTTCTTC. Amino acid sequence: CASSQDLGTRFRQFF.

The chain couples TRBV7-9 to TRBJ1-2, with D possibly TRBD1 on 5 matching bases. V was cut by 1 base and J by 7 bases, with 16 bases left in between. Germline loops: CDR1 SEHNR, CDR2 FQNEAQ (reference sequence). The CDR3 has 15 residues. The CDR3 DNA is TGTGCCAGCAGCTTAGAGGGGCAGGGAATCGGTGGCTACACCTTC. This sequence encodes CASSLEGQGIGGYTF.

Comment on this clone: Other DNA variants within this sample encode the same CDR3. This sequence joins TRBV7-9 and TRBJ2-7; 8 bases line up with TRBD2. The germline V gene encodes CDR1 SEHNR and CDR2 FQNEAQ (reference sequence). The CDR3 sequence is 14 residues long. Trimming took 5 bases from V and 3 from J; bases not matched to a gene: 6. The CDR3 here is CASSMLAGDYEQYF. DNA of the CDR3: TGTGCCAGCAGCATGCTAGCGGGCGACTACGAGCAGTACTTC.

The rearrangement joins TRBV6-5 to TRBJ2-5; TRBD2 matches 9 bases. The ends lost 5 bases at V and 1 base at J; junction bases unmatched: 2. CDR3 size: 14 residues. CDR1 and CDR2 (germline): MNHEY, SVGAGI. DNA of the CDR3: TGTGCCAGCAGTCGCGGGGGGGTCCAAGAGACCCAGTACTTC. It is translated as CASSRGGVQETQYF.

This clone was counted a single time. This chain uses TRBV12-5 with TRBJ2-5; D is perhaps TRBD2 (7 bases). Trimming shortened V by 4 bases and J by 9 bases, and 24 bases separated the two germline ends. Looked up from germline, CDR1 is LGHNT and CDR2 is FRNRAP. The CDR3 is 16 residues long. CDR3 residues: CASGSSRTDVREAQYF. The CDR3 DNA sequence: TGTGCTAGTGGTTCTTCTCGGACAGATGTCCGGGAGGCCCAGTACTTC.

V gene TRBV14 combines with J gene TRBJ1-1; TRBD1 aligns across 7 bases. The CDR3 totals 13 residues. CDR1 and CDR2 from the germline V gene are SGHDN and FVKESK. With V trimmed by 2 bases and J by 5 bases, 2 bases remained unmatched. The CDR3 nucleotides are TGTGCCAGCAGCCAAAGGGACAGAACTGAAGCTTTCTTT. Its protein is CASSQRDRTEAFF.